This T cell receptor (beta chain) was recovered during a study of control samples from healthy donors and cancer patients. Clones were read by immunoSEQ multiplex PCR, and TCRdb kept only the in-frame ones, dropping some. In the table there are around 26,000 clones, 75% to 85% of which are singletons. The count of this clone is one. V gave up 4 bases and J gave up 3 bases, with 13 bases separating them. Germline V gene sequence: CDR1 LGHDT, CDR2 YNNKEL (reference sequence). CDR3 length: 15 amino acids. Sequences were obtained from PBMCs. This receptor was identified in a man between 60 and 75 years old with colorectal cancer. This rearrangement joins TRBV3-1 (or the pseudogene TRBV3-2) to TRBJ1-3; D is ambiguous. CDR3 amino acids: CASSRNGLHGNTIYF. The DNA for the CDR3 is TGTGCCAGCAGCCGGAACGGTCTTCATGGAAACACCATATATTTT.